This T cell receptor beta chain derives from a study of blood T cell repertoires in COVID-19. In the study overall: Sources were T cells, B-cell-depleted T cells, or PBMCs; the material itself was cDNA or gDNA.

In the authors' workflow: From reference gene primer amplification, estimates of nucleated cell counts were derived. TCRdb's table, derived via immunoSEQ multiplex PCR, lists solely in-frame clones and lacks some. Clone size and V and J calls were adopted from that table, with D and trimming inferred from the DNA. This table holds under 300,000 clones, roughly 86% found once. J gave up 7 bases and V 6 bases, and 14 bases lay outside the gene matches. Germline V gene data show CDR1 as MNHEY and CDR2 as SVGAGI. This CDR3 has 15 residues. V and J are TRBV6-5 and TRBJ1-1, with 7 bases matching TRBD1. The sequencing sample was made of peripheral blood. The origin of this receptor is a man at least 80 years old with acute or convalescent COVID-19. The CDR3 sequence is CASSYRTGTAIEAFF. The CDR3 DNA is TGTGCCAGCAGCTACCGAACCGGGACAGCTATTGAAGCTTTCTTT.